The 18 T cell receptor beta chains reported below all come from one sample, sequenced in a study of shared clonotypes between healthy human individuals. Assay used: immunoSEQ multiplex PCR; TCRdb lists only in-frame clones, some missing. The top ten hold approximately 12% of the sample, which has roughly 450,000 clones, 79% seen once. Sequenced sample: PBMCs. The receptors stem from a middle-aged woman in good health. Some clones in this sample may be carry-over from other donors' samples.

The chain carries TRBV7-2 and TRBJ2-1; a possible D gene is TRBD2 (6 bases). CDR1 is SGHTA and CDR2 is FQGNSA in the germline V gene. V was clipped by 1 base and J by 7 bases, with 14 bases between them. The CDR3 is made up of 15 amino acids. The CDR3 loop reads CASSLGGERRNEQFF. Here the CDR3 DNA reads TGTGCCAGCAGCTTAGGCGGGGAGAGAAGGAATGAGCAGTTCTTC.

This clone was counted only a few times. The rearrangement joins TRBV15 to TRBJ2-3, with 7 bases lining up with TRBD2. V shed 0 bases and J 2 bases; nucleotides not matched to a gene: 2. Germline V gene sequence: CDR1 LNHNV, CDR2 YYDKDF (reference sequence). This CDR3 region has 15 residues. The CDR3 bases are TGTGCCACCAGCAGAGACGGGGACTACACAGATACGCAGTATTTT. The encoded protein is CATSRDGDYTDTQYF.

This rearrangement joins TRBV21-1 to TRBJ2-7; the table's D call TRBD1 went unverified against the DNA. TRBV21-1 is annotated as a pseudogene. The CDR3 loop spans 14 amino acids. This CDR3 is CASSRTGGDYEQYF. CDR3 nucleotides: TGTGCCAGCAGCAGAACAGGGGGGGACTACGAGCAGTACTTC.

The V and J genes are TRBV28 and TRBJ1-4; D is unclear. Trimming removed 4 bases at V and 1 base at J, with 10 bases between. Germline V gene lookup returns CDR1 MDHEN and CDR2 SYDVKM. The CDR3 has 15 residues. CDR3 sequence reads: CASSSPTLTNEKLFF. The CDR3, as DNA: TGTGCCAGCAGTTCCCCGACCTTAACTAATGAAAAACTGTTTTTT.

The rearrangement uses TRBV25-1 and TRBJ2-1, with D maybe TRBD1 (6 bases). Trimming took off 3 bases at V and 4 bases at J, with 13 bases between the two ends. Germline loops: CDR1 MGHDK, CDR2 SYGVNS. The CDR3 runs to 15 residues. CDR3 protein: CASSDRTVGYNEQFF. CDR3 DNA sequence: TGTGCCAGCAGTGACAGGACAGTGGGTTACAATGAGCAGTTCTTC.

The sample holds one count of this clone. The rearrangement uses TRBV7-3 and TRBJ2-1, with a possible D match to TRBD1 (5 bases). The CDR3 spans 15 residues. Trimming removed 2 bases from V and 5 bases from J, with 13 bases in between. Germline V gene lookup returns CDR1 SGHTA and CDR2 FQGTGA. The CDR3 region is CASSLGRGTNNEQFF. In nucleotides, the CDR3 is TGTGCCAGCAGCTTAGGAAGGGGAACAAACAATGAGCAGTTCTTC.

The chain has TRBV7-2 and TRBJ2-2, with D possibly being TRBD2 (5 bases). CDR1 is SGHTA and CDR2 is FQGNSA in the germline V gene. The CDR3 covers 17 residues. V lost 1 base to trimming and J lost 4 bases, with 16 bases between them. As DNA, the CDR3 is TGTGCCAGCAGCTTAGTAGCCAGCGGTCGTGGCACCGGGGAGCTGTTTTTT. This codes for CASSLVASGRGTGELFF.

The chain uses TRBV18 and TRBJ1-3, with 7 positions matching TRBD1. Per the germline V gene, CDR1 is KGHSH and CDR2 is LQKENI. V lost 2 bases, J lost 4 bases, and 8 bases stayed unmatched. The CDR3 sequence is 16 residues long. The CDR3 DNA reads as TGTGCCAGCTCACCAGGGACAGCCAACGCCGGAAACACCATATATTTT. Translating gives CASSPGTANAGNTIYF.

The chain couples TRBV18 to TRBJ1-1; 12 bases map to TRBD1. Per germline, CDR1 KGHSH and CDR2 LQKENI. CDR3 length: 15 residues. Trimming cost V 6 bases and J 6 bases; bases outside gene matches: 8. The CDR3 protein is CASSPRDRGLPEAFF. CDR3 nucleotides: TGTGCCAGCTCCCCCCGGGACAGGGGGCTACCTGAAGCTTTCTTT.

The chain couples TRBV6-1 to TRBJ1-5; possibly TRBD1 for D (6 bases). The length of the CDR3 is 13 residues. The germline V gene encodes CDR1 MNHNS and CDR2 SASEGT. With 5 bases removed from V and 3 bases from J, the gap between germline ends came to 8 bases. The CDR3 region is CASSRQDNQPQHF. The CDR3, as DNA: TGTGCCAGCAGTAGACAGGACAATCAGCCCCAGCATTTT.

A note on this clone: The junction and the germline gene differ at one end; a read error may be behind it. The J gene is TRBJ1-1, the V gene TRBV7-7, with D unresolved. CDR1 and CDR2 from the germline V gene are SSHAT and FNYEAQ (reference sequence). The CDR3 totals 13 residues. The chain's CDR3 is CASSLAWGTEAFF. The CDR3 nucleotides are TGTGCTAGCAGCTTAGCCTGGGGAACTGAAGCTTTCTTT.

V and J are TRBV7-9 and TRBJ2-1; 8 nucleotides match TRBD2. After removal of 5 bases from V and 8 bases from J, the junction contained 17 bases not matched to a gene. In germline, CDR1 is SEHNR, CDR2 FQNEAQ (reference sequence). There are 17 residues in the CDR3. The CDR3 DNA reads as TGTGCCAGCAGCCTTGCCGTCGGGAGCGGGAGTAGTTATGAGCAGTTCTTC. It codes for CASSLAVGSGSSYEQFF.

This chain links TRBV6-1 with TRBJ2-1; 9 nucleotides align to TRBD2. Germline V gene sequence: CDR1 MNHNS, CDR2 SASEGT. The CDR3 is 15 amino acids. V shed 0 bases, J shed 7 bases, and the junction held 4 bases outside the gene matches. The CDR3: CASSEASGSWNEQFF. The CDR3 bases are TGTGCCAGCAGTGAAGCTAGCGGGAGTTGGAATGAGCAGTTCTTC.

The chain combines TRBV7-3 with TRBJ1-1; D is ambiguous. CDR3 length: 16 amino acids. Per germline, CDR1 SGHTA and CDR2 FQGTGA. Trimming took off 2 bases at V and 0 bases at J, with 13 bases between the two ends. CDR3 region: CASSLLGVRMNTEAFF. CDR3 DNA: TGTGCCAGCAGCTTACTTGGGGTGAGGATGAACACTGAAGCTTTCTTT.

This sequence joins TRBV18 and TRBJ2-1, with TRBD1 matching 10 bases. V shed 1 base, J shed 7 bases, and the junction held 10 bases outside the gene matches. Germline V gene data show CDR1 as KGHSH and CDR2 as LQKENI. The CDR3 sequence is 17 residues long. The CDR3 nucleotides are TGTGCCAGCTCACCACTGAACCGGGACAGGGGCAAGAATGAGCAGTTCTTC. This sequence encodes CASSPLNRDRGKNEQFF.

This chain uses TRBV30 with TRBJ1-6; D gene ambiguous. The germline gives CDR1 GTSNPN, CDR2 SVGIG (reference sequence). Between the trimmed V and J ends, which lost 1 base and 8 bases, there was a span of 9 bases. The CDR3 consists of 13 residues. In DNA, the CDR3 is TGTGCCTGGAGTGGAGGTGGGGATTCACCCCTCCACTTT. Translated, it gives CAWSGGGDSPLHF.

This clone was observed a few times. The chain recombines TRBV5-1 with TRBJ1-4; D ambiguous. The germline V and J ends were trimmed by 0 bases and 5 bases, with 8 bases remaining between them. CDR3 length: 14 residues. Germline-derived CDR1 and CDR2 are SGHRS and YFSETQ. The CDR3 reads CASSLAGNNEKLFF. Written as DNA, the CDR3 is TGCGCCAGCAGCTTGGCCGGCAACAATGAAAAACTGTTTTTT.

Comment on this clone: The same CDR3 can be traced to other DNA sequences in this sample. Here the CDR3 reads CASSPGTATDTQYF. The CDR3 coding sequence is TGTGCCAGCTCACCAGGGACAGCCACAGATACGCAGTATTTT. This chain links TRBV18 with TRBJ2-3, with 7 bases matching TRBD1. Germline CDR1 and CDR2: KGHSH and LQKENI. V shed 2 bases and J 2 bases; nucleotides not matched to a gene: 1. The CDR3 has 14 amino acids. The variable domain in full, completed from reference TRBV18 and TRBJ2-3, reads NAGVMQNPRHLVRRRGQEARLRCSPMKGHSHVYWYRQLPEEGLKFMVYLQKENIIDESGMPKERFSAEFPKEGPSILRIQQVVRGDSAAYFCASSPGTATDTQYFGPGTRLTVL.